This paragraph reports one T cell receptor (beta chain). Treatment in this sample: roughly 18 received Ad26.COV2.S at low or high dose, single or two shots; roughly five received placebo; per-sample allocation not given. The investigators took samples on day 63 after the first vaccine or placebo injection. Sequencing used immunoSEQ multiplex PCR; TCRdb keeps in-frame clones, though not all of them. This sample has hundreds of thousands of clones; approximately 88% occur once, and the top ten carry about 1.5%. The data are from a study of Ad26.COV2.S vaccination and SARS-CoV-2 variants. V lost 2 bases, J lost 8 bases, and 10 bases lay in between. The CDR3 contains 13 residues. CDR1 is MGHRA, CDR2 YSYEKL, per germline.

Sequences were derived from peripheral blood, sampled in a trial of Ad26.COV2.S vaccine versus placebo. The genes are TRBV4-1 and TRBJ1-3, with D maybe TRBD1 (6 bases). The source of this sequence is a person between 18 and 65 years old who received the Ad26.COV2.S COVID-19 vaccine or a placebo. CDR3 residues: CASSQNREYTIYF. CDR3 coding DNA: TGCGCCAGCAGCCAAAACAGGGAATACACCATATATTTT.